This TCR beta chain is drawn from a study of long-term antiretroviral therapy in people with HIV. General study points: HIV repertoires had narrower CDR3 length ranges than controls. Pre-ART-expanded clones dominated the repertoire at all time points.

Germline assignment: CDR1 SGHTA and CDR2 FQGTGA. V lost 5 bases to trimming and J lost 1 base; unmatched junction nucleotides: 8. The CDR3 runs 16 residues. Sequencing relied on immunoSEQ assay v3.0, run at survey level. Clones were sequenced by immunoSEQ multiplex PCR, and TCRdb holds only the in-frame ones, with some missing. The sample has about 44,000 clones; nearly 95% are singletons. In the case of this clone: The antigen is undetermined.

This TCR was sampled from a woman between 45 and 60 years old with HIV. The rearrangement uses TRBV7-3 and TRBJ2-4; 7 nucleotides line up with TRBD1. Specimen: unsorted PBMCs, collected 3.7 years after starting antiretroviral therapy. CDR3 sequence reads: CASSQTGVRAKNIQYF. CDR3 nucleotide sequence: TGTGCCAGCAGCCAAACAGGGGTAAGGGCCAAAAACATTCAGTACTTC. Based on the CDR3 plus reference TRBV7-3 and TRBJ2-4, the full variable domain is GAGVSQTPSNKVTEKGKYVELRCDPISGHTALYWYRQSLGQGPEFLIYFQGTGAADDSGLPNDRFFAVRPEGSVSTLKIQRTERGDSAVYLCASSQTGVRAKNIQYFGAGTRLSVL.